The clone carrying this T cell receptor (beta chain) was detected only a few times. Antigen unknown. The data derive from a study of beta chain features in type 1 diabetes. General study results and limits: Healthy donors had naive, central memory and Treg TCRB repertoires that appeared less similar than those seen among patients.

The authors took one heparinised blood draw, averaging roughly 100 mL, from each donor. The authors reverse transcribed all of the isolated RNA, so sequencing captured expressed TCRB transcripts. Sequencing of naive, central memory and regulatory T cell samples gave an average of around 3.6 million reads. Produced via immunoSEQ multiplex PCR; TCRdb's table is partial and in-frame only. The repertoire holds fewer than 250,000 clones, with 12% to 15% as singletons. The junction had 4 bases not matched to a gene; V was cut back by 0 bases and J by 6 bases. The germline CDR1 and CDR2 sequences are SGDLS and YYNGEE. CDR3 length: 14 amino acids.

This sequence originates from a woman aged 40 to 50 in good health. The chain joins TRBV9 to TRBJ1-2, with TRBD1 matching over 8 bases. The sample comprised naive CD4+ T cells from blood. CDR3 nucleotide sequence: TGTGCCAGCAGCGTAGCCCGGACAGGGCATGGCTACACCTTC. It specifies CASSVARTGHGYTF.